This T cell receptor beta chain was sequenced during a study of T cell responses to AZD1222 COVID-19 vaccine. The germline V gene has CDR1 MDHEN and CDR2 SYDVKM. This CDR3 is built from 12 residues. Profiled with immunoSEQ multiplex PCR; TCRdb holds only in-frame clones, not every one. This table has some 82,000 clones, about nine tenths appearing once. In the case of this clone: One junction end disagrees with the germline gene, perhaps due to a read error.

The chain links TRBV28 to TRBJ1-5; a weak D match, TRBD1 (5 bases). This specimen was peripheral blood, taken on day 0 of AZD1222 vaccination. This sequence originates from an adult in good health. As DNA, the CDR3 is TGTGCCAGCAATGGACCCCCGGGGCGACCTAATTTT. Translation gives CASNGPPGRPNF.